The source of this T cell receptor beta chain is a study of blood T cell repertoires in COVID-19. Study-level information: Samples taken during acute and convalescent COVID-19 were collected in the United States, Italy and Spain.

The CDR3 extends over 15 amino acids. V was pared by 0 bases and J by 3 bases, with 9 bases between. Germline lookup yields CDR1 MNHNY and CDR2 SVGAGI (reference sequence). The protocol was immunoSEQ multiplex PCR, while the TCRdb copy is restricted to in-frame clones and leaves out a portion. The sample lists roughly 200,000 clones; more than 70% were seen once. The receptor was derived from a man in his fifties or sixties with COVID-19, enrolled during active disease. This sequence joins TRBV6-6 and TRBJ1-5, with no clear D. What was sequenced was peripheral blood. CDR3 sequence reads: CASSYSREINQPQHF. Here the CDR3 DNA reads TGTGCCAGCAGTTACTCGCGGGAGATCAATCAGCCCCAGCATTTT.